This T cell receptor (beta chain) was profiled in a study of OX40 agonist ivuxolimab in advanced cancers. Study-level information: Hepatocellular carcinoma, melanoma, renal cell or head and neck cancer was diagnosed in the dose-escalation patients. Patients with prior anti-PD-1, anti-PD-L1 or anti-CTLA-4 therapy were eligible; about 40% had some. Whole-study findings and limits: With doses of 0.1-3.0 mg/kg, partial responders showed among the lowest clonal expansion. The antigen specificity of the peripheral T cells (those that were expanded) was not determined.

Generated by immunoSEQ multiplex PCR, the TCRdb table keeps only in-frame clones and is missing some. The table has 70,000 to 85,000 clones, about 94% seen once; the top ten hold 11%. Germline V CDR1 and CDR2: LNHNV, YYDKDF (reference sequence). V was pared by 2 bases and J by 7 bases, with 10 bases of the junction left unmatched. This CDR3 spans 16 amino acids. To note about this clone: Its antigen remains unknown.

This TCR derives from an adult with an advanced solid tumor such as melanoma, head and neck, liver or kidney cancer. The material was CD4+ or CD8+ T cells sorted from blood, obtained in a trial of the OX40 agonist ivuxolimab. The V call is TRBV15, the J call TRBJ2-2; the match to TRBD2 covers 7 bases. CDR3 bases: TGTGCCACCAGCAGAAATTCCCTAGCGGCGAACGGGGAGCTGTTTTTT. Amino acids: CATSRNSLAANGELFF. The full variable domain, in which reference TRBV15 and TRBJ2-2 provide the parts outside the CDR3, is DAMVIQNPRYQVTQFGKPVTLSCSQTLNHNVMYWYQQKSSQAPKLLFHYYDKDFNNEADTPDNFQSRRPNTSFCFLDIRSPGLGDTAMYLCATSRNSLAANGELFFGEGSRLTVL.